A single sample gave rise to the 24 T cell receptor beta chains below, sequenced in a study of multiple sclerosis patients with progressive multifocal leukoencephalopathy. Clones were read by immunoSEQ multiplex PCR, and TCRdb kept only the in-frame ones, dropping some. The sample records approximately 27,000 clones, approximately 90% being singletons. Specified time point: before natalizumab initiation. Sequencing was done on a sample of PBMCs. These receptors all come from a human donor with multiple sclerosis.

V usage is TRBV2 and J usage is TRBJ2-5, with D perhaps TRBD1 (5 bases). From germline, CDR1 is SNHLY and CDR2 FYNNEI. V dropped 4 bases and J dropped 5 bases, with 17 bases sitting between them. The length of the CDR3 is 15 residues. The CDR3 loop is CASSGPGNVRETQYF. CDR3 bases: TGTGCCAGCAGTGGGCCAGGGAATGTCAGGGAGACCCAGTACTTC.

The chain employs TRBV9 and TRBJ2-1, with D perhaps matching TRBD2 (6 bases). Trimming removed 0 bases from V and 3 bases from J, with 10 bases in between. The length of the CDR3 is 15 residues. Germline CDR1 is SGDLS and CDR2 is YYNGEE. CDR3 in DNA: TGTGCCAGCAGCGTAGGAGGGACTGACTACAATGAGCAGTTCTTC. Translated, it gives CASSVGGTDYNEQFF.

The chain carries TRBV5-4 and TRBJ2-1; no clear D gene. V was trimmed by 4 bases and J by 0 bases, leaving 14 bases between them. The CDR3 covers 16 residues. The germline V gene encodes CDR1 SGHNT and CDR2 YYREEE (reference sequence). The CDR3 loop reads CASSEGSPSSYNEQFF. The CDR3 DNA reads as TGTGCCAGCAGCGAAGGAAGCCCTAGCTCCTACAATGAGCAGTTCTTC.

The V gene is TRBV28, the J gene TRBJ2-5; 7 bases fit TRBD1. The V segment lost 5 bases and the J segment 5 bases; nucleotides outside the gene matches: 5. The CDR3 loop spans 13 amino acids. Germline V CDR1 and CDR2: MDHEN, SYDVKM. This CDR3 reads CASSPGTAETQYF. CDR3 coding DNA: TGTGCCAGCAGTCCAGGGACAGCCGAGACCCAGTACTTC.

The CDR3 here is CASSFFRESGELFF. In nucleotides, the CDR3 is TGTGCCAGCAGTTTTTTCCGGGAGAGCGGGGAGCTGTTTTTT. This chain connects TRBV6-1 to TRBJ2-2; D is possibly TRBD2 (6 bases). The CDR3 runs to 14 residues. Germline CDR1 is MNHNS and CDR2 is SASEGT. The V gene lost 5 bases and the J gene lost 7 bases, with 14 bases spanning the gap.

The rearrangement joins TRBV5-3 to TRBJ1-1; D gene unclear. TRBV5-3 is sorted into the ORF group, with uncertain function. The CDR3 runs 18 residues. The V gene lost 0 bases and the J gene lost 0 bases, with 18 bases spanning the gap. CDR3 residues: CARSLARPRTHLNTEAFF. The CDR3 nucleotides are TGTGCCAGAAGCTTGGCGCGTCCCAGAACCCATTTGAACACTGAAGCTTTCTTT.

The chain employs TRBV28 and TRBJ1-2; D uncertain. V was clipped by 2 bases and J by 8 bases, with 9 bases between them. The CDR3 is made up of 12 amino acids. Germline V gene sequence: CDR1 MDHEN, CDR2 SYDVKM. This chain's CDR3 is CASSLQVGGYTF. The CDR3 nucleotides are TGTGCCAGCAGTTTACAGGTCGGGGGCTACACCTTC.

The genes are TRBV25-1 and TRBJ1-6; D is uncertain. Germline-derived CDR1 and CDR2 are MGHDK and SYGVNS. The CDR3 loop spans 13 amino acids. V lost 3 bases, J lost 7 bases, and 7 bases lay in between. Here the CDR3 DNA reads TGTGCCAGCAGTGAGCCACAGAATTCACCCCTCCACTTT. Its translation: CASSEPQNSPLHF. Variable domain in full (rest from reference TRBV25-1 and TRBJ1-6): EADIYQTPRYLVIGTGKKITLECSQTMGHDKMYWYQQDPGMELHLIHYSYGVNSTEKGDLSSESTVSRIRTEHFPLTLESARPSHTSQYLCASSEPQNSPLHFGNGTRLTVT.

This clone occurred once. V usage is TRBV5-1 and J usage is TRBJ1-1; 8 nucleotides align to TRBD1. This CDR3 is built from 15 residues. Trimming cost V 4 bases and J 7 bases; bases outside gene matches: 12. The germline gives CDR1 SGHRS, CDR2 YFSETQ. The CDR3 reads CASSPDRAGLGEAFF. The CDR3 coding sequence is TGCGCCAGCAGCCCGGACAGGGCGGGCCTCGGTGAAGCTTTCTTT. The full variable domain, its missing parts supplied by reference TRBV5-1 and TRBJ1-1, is KAGVTQTPRYLIKTRGQQVTLSCSPISGHRSVSWYQQTPGQGLQFLFEYFSETQRNKGNFPGRFSGRQFSNSRSEMNVSTLELGDSALYLCASSPDRAGLGEAFFGQGTRLTVV.

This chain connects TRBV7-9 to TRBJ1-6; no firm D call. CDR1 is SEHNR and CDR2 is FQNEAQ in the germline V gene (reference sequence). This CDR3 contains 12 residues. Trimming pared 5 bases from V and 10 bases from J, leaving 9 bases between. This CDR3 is CASSLADSPLHF. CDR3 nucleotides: TGTGCCAGCAGCCTTGCCGACTCACCCCTCCACTTT. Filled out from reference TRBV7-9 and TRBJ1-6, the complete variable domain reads DTGVSQNPRHKITKRGQNVTFRCDPISEHNRLYWYRQTLGQGPEFLTYFQNEAQLEKSRLLSDRFSAERPKGSFSTLEIQRTEQGDSAMYLCASSLADSPLHFGNGTRLTVT.

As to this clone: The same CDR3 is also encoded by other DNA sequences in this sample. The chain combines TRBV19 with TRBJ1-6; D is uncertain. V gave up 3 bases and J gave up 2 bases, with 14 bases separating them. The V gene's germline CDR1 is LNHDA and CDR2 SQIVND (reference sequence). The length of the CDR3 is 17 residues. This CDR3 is CASSMFGNSAYNSPLHF. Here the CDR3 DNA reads TGTGCCAGTAGTATGTTTGGTAACAGTGCCTATAATTCACCCCTCCACTTT.

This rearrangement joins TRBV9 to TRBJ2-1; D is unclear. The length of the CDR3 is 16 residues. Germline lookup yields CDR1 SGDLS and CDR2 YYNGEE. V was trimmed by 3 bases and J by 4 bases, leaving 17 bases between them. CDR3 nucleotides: TGTGCCAGCAGCGCTTCGACAAGTCAGGTTTACAATGAGCAGTTCTTC. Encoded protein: CASSASTSQVYNEQFF. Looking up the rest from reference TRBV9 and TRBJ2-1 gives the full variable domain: DSGVTQTPKHLITATGQRVTLRCSPRSGDLSVYWYQQSLDQGLQFLIQYYNGEERAKGNILERFSAQQFPDLHSELNLSSLELGDSALYFCASSASTSQVYNEQFFGPGTRLTVL.

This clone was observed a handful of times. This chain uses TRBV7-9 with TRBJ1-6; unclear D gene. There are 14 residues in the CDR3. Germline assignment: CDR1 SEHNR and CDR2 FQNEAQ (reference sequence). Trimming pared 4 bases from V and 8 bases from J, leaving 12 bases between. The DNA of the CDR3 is TGTGCCAGCAGCTCGGGGATTTATGATTCACCCCTCCACTTT. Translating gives CASSSGIYDSPLHF. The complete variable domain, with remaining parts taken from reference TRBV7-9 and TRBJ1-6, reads DTGVSQNPRHKITKRGQNVTFRCDPISEHNRLYWYRQTLGQGPEFLTYFQNEAQLEKSRLLSDRFSAERPKGSFSTLEIQRTEQGDSAMYLCASSSGIYDSPLHFGNGTRLTVT.

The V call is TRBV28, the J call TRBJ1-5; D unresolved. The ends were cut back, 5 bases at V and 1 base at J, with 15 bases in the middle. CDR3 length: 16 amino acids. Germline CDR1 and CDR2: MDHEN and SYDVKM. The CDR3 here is CASSVGPVVSNQPQHF. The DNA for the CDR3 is TGTGCCAGCAGTGTAGGCCCGGTGGTGAGCAATCAGCCCCAGCATTTT.

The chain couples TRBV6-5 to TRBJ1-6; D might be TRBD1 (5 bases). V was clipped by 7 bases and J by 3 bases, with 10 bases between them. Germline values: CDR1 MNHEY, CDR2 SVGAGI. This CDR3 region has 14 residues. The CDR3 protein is CASIIGDYNSPLHF. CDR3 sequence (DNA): TGTGCCAGCATCATAGGGGACTATAATTCACCCCTCCACTTT.

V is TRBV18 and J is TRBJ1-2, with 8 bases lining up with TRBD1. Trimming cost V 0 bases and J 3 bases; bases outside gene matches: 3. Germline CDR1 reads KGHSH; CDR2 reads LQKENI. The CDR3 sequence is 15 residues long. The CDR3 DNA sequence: TGTGCCAGCTCACCACCGACGGACAGGGACTATGGCTACACCTTC. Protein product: CASSPPTDRDYGYTF.

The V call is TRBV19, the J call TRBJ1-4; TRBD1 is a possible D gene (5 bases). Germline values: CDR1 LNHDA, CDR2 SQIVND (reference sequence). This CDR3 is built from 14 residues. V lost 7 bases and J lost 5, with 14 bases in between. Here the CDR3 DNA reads TGTGCCAGTACCCCGGGGGTAGGGAATGAAAAACTGTTTTTT. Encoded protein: CASTPGVGNEKLFF.

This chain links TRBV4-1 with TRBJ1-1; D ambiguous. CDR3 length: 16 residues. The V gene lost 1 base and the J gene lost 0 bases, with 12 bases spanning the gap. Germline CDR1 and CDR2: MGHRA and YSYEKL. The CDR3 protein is CASSQVSGQLNTEAFF. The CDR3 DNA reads TGCGCCAGCAGCCAAGTCTCAGGTCAGCTGAACACTGAAGCTTTCTTT.

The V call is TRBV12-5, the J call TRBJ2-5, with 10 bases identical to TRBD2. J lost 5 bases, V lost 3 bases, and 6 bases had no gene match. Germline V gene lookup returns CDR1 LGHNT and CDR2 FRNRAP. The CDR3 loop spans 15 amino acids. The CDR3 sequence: CASGLTSGMRETQYF. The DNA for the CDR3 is TGTGCTAGTGGTTTAACTAGCGGGATGAGGGAGACCCAGTACTTC.

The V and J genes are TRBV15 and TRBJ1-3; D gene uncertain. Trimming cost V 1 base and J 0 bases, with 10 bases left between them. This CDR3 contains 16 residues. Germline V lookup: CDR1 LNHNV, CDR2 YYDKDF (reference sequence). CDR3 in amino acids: CATSRGLGYSGNTIYF. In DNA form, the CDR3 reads TGTGCCACCAGCAGAGGTCTGGGGTACTCTGGAAACACCATATATTTT.

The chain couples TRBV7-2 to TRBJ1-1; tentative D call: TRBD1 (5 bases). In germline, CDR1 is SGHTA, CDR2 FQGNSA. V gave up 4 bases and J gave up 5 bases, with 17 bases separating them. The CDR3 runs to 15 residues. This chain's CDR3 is CASSSVRTRGTEAFF. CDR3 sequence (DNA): TGTGCCAGCAGCTCCGTGAGGACCCGGGGGACTGAAGCTTTCTTT.

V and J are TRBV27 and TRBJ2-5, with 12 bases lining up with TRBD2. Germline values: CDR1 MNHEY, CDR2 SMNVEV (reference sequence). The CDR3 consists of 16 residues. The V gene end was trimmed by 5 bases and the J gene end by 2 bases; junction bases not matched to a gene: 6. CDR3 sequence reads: CASSPRLAGAQETQYF. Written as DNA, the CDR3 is TGTGCCAGCAGTCCTCGACTAGCGGGGGCTCAAGAGACCCAGTACTTC.

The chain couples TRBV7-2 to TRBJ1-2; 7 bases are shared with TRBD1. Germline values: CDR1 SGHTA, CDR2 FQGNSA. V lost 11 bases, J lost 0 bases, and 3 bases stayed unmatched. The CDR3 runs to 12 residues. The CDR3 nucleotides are TGTGCCGGACAGGCCTCTAACTATGGCTACACCTTC. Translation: CAGQASNYGYTF.

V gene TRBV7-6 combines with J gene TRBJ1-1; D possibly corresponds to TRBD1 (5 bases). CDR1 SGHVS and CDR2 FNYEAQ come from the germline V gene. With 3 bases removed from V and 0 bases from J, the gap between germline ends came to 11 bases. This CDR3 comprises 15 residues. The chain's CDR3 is CASSFSTDLNTEAFF. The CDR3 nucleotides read TGTGCCAGCAGCTTTTCGACAGATTTGAACACTGAAGCTTTCTTT.